The clone carrying this T cell receptor beta chain was seen a handful of times. The antigen is undetermined. V was pared by 4 bases and J by 2 bases, with 15 bases between. The germline V gene has CDR1 MNHEY and CDR2 SVGEGT. CDR3 length equals 15 residues. Cells sorted as Tregs were CD4+, CD25+ and CD127-/low. After constant-region reverse-primer amplification, full-length variable regions underwent semi-nested PCR with Nested Universal Primer A. TCRdb re-called the 5' RACE reads through MiXCR, storing one row per CDR3 protein. The sample shows 50,000 to 65,000 distinct CDR3 sequences, roughly 20% of them seen only once. Study-wide results and caveats: The TCR gene usage of tumor memory CD4+ T cells clustered together with blood and lymph node memory CD4+ cells and with lymph node naive CD4+ cells. Greatest tumor Treg TCR overlap was with tumor naive CD4+ cells.

This rearrangement joins TRBV6-2 or TRBV6-3 to TRBJ2-7; the D gene is possibly TRBD2 (5 bases). The TCR comes from a female donor with breast cancer. The sequenced sample consisted of tumor-infiltrating Tregs sorted from the breast tumor. The chain's CDR3 is CASSSRRFQAYEQYF. For the CDR3, the DNA is TGTGCCAGCAGTTCGAGGAGGTTTCAAGCCTACGAGCAGTACTTC.